One T cell receptor (beta chain) is described in this entry. Antigen: not known. The data derive from a study of T cell repertoires in cytomegalovirus infection. Notes on the study in general: The ex vivo response was dominated by HLA-C-restricted CMV-specific TCR beta clonotypes.

The germline V gene has CDR1 SGHRS and CDR2 YFSETQ. This CDR3 has 15 amino acids. V shed 3 bases and J 6 bases; nucleotides not matched to a gene: 7. One entry per CDR3 protein results from TCRdb running MiXCR on the reads. The table has approximately 110,000 distinct CDR3 sequences, 30% to 40% seen once. This chain uses TRBV5-1 with TRBJ1-4; 8 bases agree with TRBD1. This sequence was found in a human donor in good health (CMV status not recorded). Some clones in this sample may be carry-over from other donors' samples. Sequenced material: CD8+ T cells from cultured PBMCs, taken from culture after CMV antigen stimulation. Written as DNA, the CDR3 is TGCGCCAGCAGCTCCGGACAGGGCTTTTATGAAAAACTGTTTTTT. Its protein product is CASSSGQGFYEKLFF.